One and the same sample provided the 20 T cell receptor beta chains below, sequenced in a study of breast tumors, draining lymph nodes, adjacent tissues. TCRdb re-called the multiplex PCR reads with MiXCR, one entry per CDR3 protein. The repertoire holds around 130,000 distinct CDR3 sequences, with about 20% as singletons. The lymph nodes were axillary draining lymph nodes from breast cancer patients. Sequencing used axillary lymph node tissue. The origin of the receptors is a female donor with breast cancer. Some clones in this sample may be carry-over from other donors' samples.

In regard to this clonotype: Since no conserved phenylalanine or tryptophan closes the CDR3, a read error is the likely cause. This chain joins TRBV18 and TRBJ2-1; unclear D gene. V dropped 3 bases and J dropped 0 bases, with 3 bases sitting between them. Germline CDR1 and CDR2: KGHSH and LQKENI. The CDR3 runs to 13 residues. CDR3 bases: TGTGCCAGCTCACCCAGCTCCTACAATGAGCAGTTCTCC. As protein: CASSPSSYNEQFS.

A note on this clonotype: A much bigger clone sits one base away, suggesting this may be a read error. The chain has TRBV6-5 and TRBJ2-3; D unclear. The germline CDR1 and CDR2 sequences are MNHEY and SVGAGI. V lost 5 bases to trimming and J lost 4 bases, with 22 bases between them. The CDR3 runs to 17 residues. CDR3 coding DNA: TGTGCCAGCAGTGACCCAGCACCTCGGAGACGGTCAGATACGCAGTATTTT. It yields the protein CASSDPAPRRRSDTQYF.

To note about this clonotype: A much larger clone lies a single base off, so this may be a read error. The chain is built from TRBV29-1 and TRBJ1-2; TRBD1 might be the D (6 bases). The CDR3 consists of 12 residues. V lost 6 bases, J lost 7 bases, and 15 bases lay in between. Germline CDR1 and CDR2: SQVTM and ANQGSEA. In nucleotides, the CDR3 is TGCAGCGTAACTAATGGGGGCGGTGGCTACACCTTC. Translated, it gives CSVTNGGGGYTF.

For this clonotype: A much larger clone lies a single base off, so this may be a read error. This sequence joins TRBV2 and TRBJ2-1, with 9 bases fitting TRBD2. From germline, CDR1 is SNHLY and CDR2 FYNNEI. The CDR3 has 15 amino acids. The CDR3 region is CTSSEDLAGYNEQFF. In nucleotides, the CDR3 is TGTACCAGCAGTGAAGACCTAGCGGGGTACAATGAGCAGTTCTTC.

As to this clonotype: This may stem from a read error, because a much larger clone lies one nucleotide away. The chain combines TRBV7-7 with TRBJ2-2, with D maybe TRBD1 (7 bases). Germline V gives CDR1 SSHAT, CDR2 FNYEAQ (reference sequence). This CDR3 is built from 14 residues. The CDR3 DNA is TGTGCTAGCAGCTTACGACAGGGCACCGGGGGGCTGTTTTTT. This gives the protein CASSLRQGTGGLFF.

This clonotype was counted at least ten times. Here the CDR3 reads CASRPGLAGNTGELFF. In DNA, the CDR3 is TGTGCCAGCAGACCTGGACTAGCGGGAAACACCGGGGAGCTGTTTTTT. The rearrangement uses TRBV6-5 and TRBJ2-2; TRBD2 agrees at 12 bases. Germline trimming cut 6 bases from V and 2 bases from J; bases unmatched to any gene: 4. CDR1 and CDR2 (germline): MNHEY, SVGAGI. There are 16 residues in the CDR3.

Of note for this clonotype: Possible read error: a much larger clone is one base away. The rearrangement links TRBV30 to TRBJ2-3; TRBD2 matches at 9 bases. The V segment lost 4 bases and the J segment 0 bases; nucleotides outside the gene matches: 11. From germline, CDR1 is GTSNPN and CDR2 SVGIG (reference sequence). The CDR3 sequence is 17 residues long. The CDR3 spells CAWTIAGATSSTDTQYF. The CDR3 nucleotides are TGTGCCTGGACGATAGCGGGAGCAACGTCGAGCACAGATACGCAGTATTTT.

This clonotype was detected ten times or more. The CDR3 spells CSATSHSRVDQPQHF. The CDR3 bases are TGCAGTGCTACGAGCCATTCTAGAGTGGATCAGCCCCAGCATTTT. This chain joins TRBV20-1 and TRBJ1-5; D gene uncertain. The V end lost 4 bases, the J end lost 5 bases, and 18 bases lay between the germline ends. Germline-derived CDR1 and CDR2 are DFQATT and SNEGSKA (reference sequence). This CDR3 has 15 residues.

This clonotype showed up just a few times. This chain's CDR3 is CASSTGQGVLAKNIQYF. CDR3 nucleotides: TGTGCCAGCAGCACCGGACAGGGAGTTTTAGCCAAAAACATTCAGTACTTC. The chain couples TRBV7-9 to TRBJ2-4, with 8 bases that match TRBD1. Trimming at V came to 5 bases and at J to 0 bases, leaving 9 bases not matched to a gene. The CDR3 contains 17 residues. Germline V CDR1 and CDR2: SEHNR, FQNEAQ (reference sequence).

This clonotype was seen repeatedly, ten times or more. This sequence joins TRBV6-1 and TRBJ1-3; D remains ambiguous. Germline CDR1 and CDR2: MNHNS and SASEGT. V lost 6 bases to trimming and J lost 8 bases, with 20 bases between them. The CDR3 has 15 residues. The CDR3 is CASREQAGRSDTIYF. CDR3 DNA: TGTGCCAGCAGGGAGCAGGCCGGCAGAAGTGACACCATATATTTT.

This clonotype was observed many times. The J gene is TRBJ1-4, the V gene TRBV7-9; TRBD1 matches at 10 bases. J lost 5 bases, V lost 10 bases, and 10 bases had no gene match. Looked up from germline, CDR1 is SEHNR and CDR2 is FQNEAQ (reference sequence). CDR3 length: 15 residues. The chain's CDR3 is CAIDDPGQGNEKLFF. Written as DNA, the CDR3 is TGTGCCATCGACGACCCGGGACAGGGGAATGAAAAACTGTTTTTT.

This clonotype appeared many times. The V and J genes are TRBV10-2 and TRBJ2-3; no clear D. The CDR3 is 11 amino acids. The germline gives CDR1 WSHSY, CDR2 SAAADI. Deletions cut 11 bases from V and 7 bases from J, with 13 bases between. CDR3 loop: CAASVEHTQYF. In DNA form, the CDR3 reads TGCGCCGCCAGCGTTGAACATACGCAGTATTTT.

This clonotype came up many times. The chain carries TRBV29-1 and TRBJ1-2, with D perhaps matching TRBD1 (5 bases). CDR3 length: 11 residues. Trimming removed 4 bases from V and 7 bases from J, with 10 bases in between. Germline lookup yields CDR1 SQVTM and CDR2 ANQGSEA. The CDR3 DNA is TGCAGCGTTGGAAGGGGCCCTGGCTACACCTTC. It translates to CSVGRGPGYTF. The complete variable domain, with remaining parts taken from reference TRBV29-1 and TRBJ1-2, reads SAVISQKPSRDICQRGTSLTIQCQVDSQVTMMFWYRQQPGQSLTLIATANQGSEATYESGFVIDKFPISRPNLTFSTLTVSNMSPEDSSIYLCSVGRGPGYTFGSGTRLTVV.

As regards this clonotype: A read error may be the cause here, since a much bigger clone is one base away. V gene TRBV7-6 combines with J gene TRBJ1-4, with D hard to call. Germline loops: CDR1 SGHVS, CDR2 FNYEAQ. The CDR3 sequence is 15 residues long. CDR3 residues: CASSSPGMEGEELFF. CDR3 coding DNA: TGTGCCAGCAGCTCACCGGGAATGGAGGGTGAAGAACTGTTTTTT.

This clonotype was counted at least ten times. The gene calls are TRBV24-1 and TRBJ2-1; 8 bases map to TRBD2. The CDR3 length is 16 residues. The V gene end was trimmed by 1 base and the J gene end by 0 bases; junction bases not matched to a gene: 1. Germline CDR1 is KGHDR and CDR2 is SFDVKD. The DNA of the CDR3 is TGTGCCACCAGTGATTTCGCGGGAGGCTCCTACAATGAGCAGTTCTTC. Translating it yields CATSDFAGGSYNEQFF.

In this sample, this clonotype turned up many times. The gene calls are TRBV20-1 and TRBJ2-7; maybe TRBD2 (6 bases). Trimming removed 2 bases from V and 6 bases from J, with 14 bases in between. The CDR3 has 13 amino acids. The germline CDR1 and CDR2 sequences are DFQATT and SNEGSKA (reference sequence). The CDR3 here is CSARTPFGGEQYF. The CDR3 DNA reads as TGCAGTGCTAGAACCCCGTTCGGGGGCGAGCAGTACTTC.

There are many counts of this clonotype. The genes are TRBV20-1 and TRBJ2-7; 8 bases align to TRBD2. V shed 3 bases and J 3 bases; nucleotides not matched to a gene: 25. This CDR3 comprises 20 residues. The germline gives CDR1 DFQATT, CDR2 SNEGSKA (reference sequence). The DNA of the CDR3 is TGCAGTGCTAGCGGACCGCCAGCGGGAGTGTCGGGAGGAAGCGGCTACGAGCAGTACTTC. Translated: CSASGPPAGVSGGSGYEQYF.

This clonotype was seen a handful of times. The V call is TRBV10-3, the J call TRBJ2-1; 8 bases are shared with TRBD1. Germline assignment: CDR1 ENHRY and CDR2 SYGVKD. The CDR3 is made up of 12 amino acids. The V segment lost 6 bases and the J segment 6 bases; nucleotides outside the gene matches: 1. The CDR3 nucleotides are TGTGCCATCAGGGACAGGGCCAATGAGCAGTTCTTC. Amino acids: CAIRDRANEQFF.

About this clonotype: This may arise from a read error, as a much more abundant clone is one base away. The chain employs TRBV19 and TRBJ2-1; 9 positions match TRBD1. The germline gives CDR1 LNHDA, CDR2 SQIVND (reference sequence). V shed 0 bases and J 8 bases; nucleotides not matched to a gene: 2. There are 14 residues in the CDR3. The CDR3 DNA reads TGTGCCAGTAGTATAGAACAGGGGGCGGATGAGCAGTTCTTC. It translates to CASSIEQGADEQFF.

This clonotype was recorded at least ten times. The CDR3 region is CASKVEVFKGDEQFF. In DNA, the CDR3 is TGTGCCAGCAAGGTGGAGGTATTCAAGGGGGATGAGCAGTTCTTC. This rearrangement joins TRBV27 to TRBJ2-1; TRBD1 is a possible D gene (6 bases). This CDR3 has 15 amino acids. With 7 bases removed from V and 8 bases from J, the gap between germline ends came to 21 bases. Germline CDR1 and CDR2: MNHEY and SMNVEV (reference sequence).